This T cell receptor (beta chain) originates from a study of cytomegalovirus exposure and HLA in healthy donors. As for this clone: No antigen is known for it.

Points from the study as a whole: Published work reported that the classifier diagnosed cytomegalovirus status with high specificity and sensitivity. Usually a TCR sequence was rare, but some public TCRs were found in many donors. A later analysis associated 15,000 or so TCR beta sequences with HLA alleles at a 0.05 false discovery rate.

PCR primers comprised 60 Vbeta and 13 Jbeta primers. Using immunoSEQ multiplex PCR, the repertoire was profiled, and TCRdb retains in-frame clones only, with some absent. This sample has some 91,000 clones; 65% to 85% occur once, and the top ten carry more than 3%. The CDR3 is 14 amino acids. V lost 3 bases and J lost 6; bases outside the gene matches: 5. Germline CDR1 reads LNHNV; CDR2 reads YYDKDF (reference sequence). The rearrangement links TRBV15 to TRBJ2-1, with 7 bases aligning to TRBD1. This receptor was taken from a man aged 40-50 years in good health and CMV-seronegative. Sample: PBMCs. The CDR3 DNA reads as TGTGCCACCAGCAGGAGACAGGGTACCAATGAGCAGTTCTTC. Protein: CATSRRQGTNEQFF.